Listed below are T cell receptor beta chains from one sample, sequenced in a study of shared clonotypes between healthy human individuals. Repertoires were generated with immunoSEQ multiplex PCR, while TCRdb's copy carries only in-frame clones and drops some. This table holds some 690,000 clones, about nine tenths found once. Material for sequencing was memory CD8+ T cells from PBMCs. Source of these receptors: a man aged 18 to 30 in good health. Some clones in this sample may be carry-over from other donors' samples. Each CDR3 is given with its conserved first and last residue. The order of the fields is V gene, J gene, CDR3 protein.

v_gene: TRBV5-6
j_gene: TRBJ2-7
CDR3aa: CASRLTGMEEQYF

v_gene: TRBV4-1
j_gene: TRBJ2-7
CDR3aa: CASSLGTHSYEQYF

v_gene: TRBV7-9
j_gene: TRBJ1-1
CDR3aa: CASSLPWTGGFTEAFF

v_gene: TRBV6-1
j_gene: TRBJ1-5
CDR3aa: CASRERGITPNQPQHF

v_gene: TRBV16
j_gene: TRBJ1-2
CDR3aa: CASSQFKSGLGGYTF

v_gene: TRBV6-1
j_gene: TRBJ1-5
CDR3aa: CASSVQDISNQPQHF

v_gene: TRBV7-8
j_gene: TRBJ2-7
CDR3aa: CASLPTGLSSYEQYF

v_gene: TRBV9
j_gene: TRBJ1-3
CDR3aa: CASSAQGLSGNTIYF

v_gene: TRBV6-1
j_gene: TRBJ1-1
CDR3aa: CASSDHWAGVAFF

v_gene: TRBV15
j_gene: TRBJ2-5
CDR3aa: CATRQEAQETQYF

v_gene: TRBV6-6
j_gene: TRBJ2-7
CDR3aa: CASNSIGGSYEQYF

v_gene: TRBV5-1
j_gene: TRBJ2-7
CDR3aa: CASRQVLSSYEQYF

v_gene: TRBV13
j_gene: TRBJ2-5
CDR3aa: CASSPRTSQETQYF

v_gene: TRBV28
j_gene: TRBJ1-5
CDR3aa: CASSLVQRQPQHF

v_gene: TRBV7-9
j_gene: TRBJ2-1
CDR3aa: CASSQARPSAGQTYNEQFF

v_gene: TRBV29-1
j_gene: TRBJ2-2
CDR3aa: CSVEPRGTTGELFF

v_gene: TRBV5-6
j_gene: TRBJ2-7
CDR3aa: CASSLAGQGAVEQYF

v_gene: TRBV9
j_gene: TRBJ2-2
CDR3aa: CASSAEVNTGELFF